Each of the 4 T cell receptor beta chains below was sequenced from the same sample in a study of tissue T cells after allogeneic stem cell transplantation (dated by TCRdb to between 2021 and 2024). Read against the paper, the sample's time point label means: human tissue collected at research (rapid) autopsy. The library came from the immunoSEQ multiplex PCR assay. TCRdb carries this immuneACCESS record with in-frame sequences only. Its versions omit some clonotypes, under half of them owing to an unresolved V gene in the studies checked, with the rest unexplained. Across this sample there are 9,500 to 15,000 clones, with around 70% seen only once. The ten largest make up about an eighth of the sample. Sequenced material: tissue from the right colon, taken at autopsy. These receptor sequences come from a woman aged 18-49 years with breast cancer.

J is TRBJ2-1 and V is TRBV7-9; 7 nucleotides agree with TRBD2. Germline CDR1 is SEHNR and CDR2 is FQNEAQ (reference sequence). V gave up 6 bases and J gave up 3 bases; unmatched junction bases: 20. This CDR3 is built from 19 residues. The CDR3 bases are TGTGCCAGCAGTCACCCCGGACTACCAAGCGGGATACGCTACAATGAGCAGTTCTTC. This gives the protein CASSHPGLPSGIRYNEQFF.

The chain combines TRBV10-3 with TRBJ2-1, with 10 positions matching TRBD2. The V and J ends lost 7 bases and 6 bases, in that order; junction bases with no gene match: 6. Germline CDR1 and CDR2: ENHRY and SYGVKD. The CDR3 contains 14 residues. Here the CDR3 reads CAINQAGGPNEQFF. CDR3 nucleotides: TGTGCCATCAACCAAGCGGGAGGGCCCAATGAGCAGTTCTTC.

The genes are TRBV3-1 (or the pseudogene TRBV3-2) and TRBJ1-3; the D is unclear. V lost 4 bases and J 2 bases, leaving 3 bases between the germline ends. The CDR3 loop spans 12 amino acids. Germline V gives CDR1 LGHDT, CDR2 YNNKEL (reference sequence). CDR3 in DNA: TGTGCCAGCAGCCCGCCTGGAAACACCATATATTTT. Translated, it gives CASSPPGNTIYF.

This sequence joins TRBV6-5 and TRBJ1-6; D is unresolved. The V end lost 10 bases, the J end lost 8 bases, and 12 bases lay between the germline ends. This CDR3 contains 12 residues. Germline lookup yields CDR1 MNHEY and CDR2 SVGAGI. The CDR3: CATRREYSPLHF. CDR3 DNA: TGTGCCACCCGAAGGGAATATTCACCCCTCCACTTT.